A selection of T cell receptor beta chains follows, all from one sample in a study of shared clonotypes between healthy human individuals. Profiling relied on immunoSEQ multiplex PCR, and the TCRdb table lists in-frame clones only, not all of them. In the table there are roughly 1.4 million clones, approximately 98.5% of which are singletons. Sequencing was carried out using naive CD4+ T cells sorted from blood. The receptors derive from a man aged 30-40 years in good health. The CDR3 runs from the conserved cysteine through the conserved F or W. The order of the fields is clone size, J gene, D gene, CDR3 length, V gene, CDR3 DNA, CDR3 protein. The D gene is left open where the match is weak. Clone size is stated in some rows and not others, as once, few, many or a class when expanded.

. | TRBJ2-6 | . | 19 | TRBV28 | TGTGCCAGCAGTCCCCTTTTCGCAGACACTTTCTCTGGGGCCAACGTCCTGACTTTC | CASSPLFADTFSGANVLTF
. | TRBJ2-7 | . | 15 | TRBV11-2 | TGTGCCAGCAGCTTAGTGGGACAAGACTTCTACGAGCAGTACTTC | CASSLVGQDFYEQYF
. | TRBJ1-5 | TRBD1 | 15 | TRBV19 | TGTGCCAGTAGTAAATGGACAGGGAGCAATCAGCCCCAGCATTTT | CASSKWTGSNQPQHF
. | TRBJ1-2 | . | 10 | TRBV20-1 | TGCAGTGCCAGGTCCTATGGCTACACCTTC | CSARSYGYTF
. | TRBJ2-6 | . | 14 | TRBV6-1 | TGTGCCGGCAAGGGTAGCTCTGGGGCCAACGTCCTGACTTTC | CAGKGSSGANVLTF
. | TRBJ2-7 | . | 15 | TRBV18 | TGTGCCAGCTCACCACTGGGGACTCCCTCCTACGAGCAGTACTTC | CASSPLGTPSYEQYF
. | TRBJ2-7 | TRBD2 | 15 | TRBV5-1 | TGCGCCAGCAGCTTGGCAGCGGGAGGGCCCTACGAGCAGTACTTC | CASSLAAGGPYEQYF
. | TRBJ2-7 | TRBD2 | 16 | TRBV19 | TGTGCCAGTAGTATTAATCTAGCGGGAGGGCCGAGCGAGCAGTACTTC | CASSINLAGGPSEQYF
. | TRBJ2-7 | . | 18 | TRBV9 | TGTGCCAGCACCCCCCGGGCTGGGGCTTTAGGCGAGAACTACGAGCAGTACTTC | CASTPRAGALGENYEQYF
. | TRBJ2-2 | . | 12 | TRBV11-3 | TGTGCCAGCAGCCCCAGGCCCGGGGAGCTGTTTTTT | CASSPRPGELFF
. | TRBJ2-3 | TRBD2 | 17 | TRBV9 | TGTGCCAGCAGCGTAGTAGCGGGAGGCCCTTCGGGGGATACGCAGTATTTT | CASSVVAGGPSGDTQYF
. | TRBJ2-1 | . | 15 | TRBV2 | TGTGCCAGCAAACGTGAGTCTGGAGAAAACAATGAGCAGTTCTTC | CASKRESGENNEQFF
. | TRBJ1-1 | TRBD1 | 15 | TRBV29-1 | TGCAGCGCACCGACTGGGACAGGGGGCGGAACTGAAGCTTTCTTT | CSAPTGTGGGTEAFF
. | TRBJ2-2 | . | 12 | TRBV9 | TGTGCCAGCAGCGCATTCACCGGGGAGCTGTTTTTT | CASSAFTGELFF
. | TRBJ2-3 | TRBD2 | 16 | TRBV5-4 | TGTGCCAGCAGCTTAGGCGGGCGGGAGAGAACAGATACGCAGTATTTT | CASSLGGRERTDTQYF
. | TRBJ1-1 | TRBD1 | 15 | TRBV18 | TGTGCCAGCTCTCCGAGGACAGGGCAGAACACTGAAGCTTTCTTT | CASSPRTGQNTEAFF
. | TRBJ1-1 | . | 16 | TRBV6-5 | TGTGCCAGCAGTTACGATCGTAAACAGGATTTTTCTGAAGCTTTCTTT | CASSYDRKQDFSEAFF
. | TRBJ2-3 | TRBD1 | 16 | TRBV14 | TGTGCCAGCAGCCAAGATACCAGGGGGCCCACAGATACGCAGTATTTT | CASSQDTRGPTDTQYF
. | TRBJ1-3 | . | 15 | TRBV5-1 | TGCGCCAGCAGCCCGGACAGTGACTTTGGGAACACCATATATTTT | CASSPDSDFGNTIYF
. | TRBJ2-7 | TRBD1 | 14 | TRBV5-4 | TGTGCCAGTACACGGGGACAGGGGACAGACGAGCAGTACTTC | CASTRGQGTDEQYF
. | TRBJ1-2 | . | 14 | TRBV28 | TGTGCCAGCAGGAACCCAGGAGCTAACTATGGCTACACCTTC | CASRNPGANYGYTF
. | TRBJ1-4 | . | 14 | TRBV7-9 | TGTGCCAGCAGTTTATCCGGCCGTGGAGAAAAACTGTTTTTT | CASSLSGRGEKLFF
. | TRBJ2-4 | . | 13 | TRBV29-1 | TGCAGCGTAGGAACTCTAGCCAAAAACATTCAGTACTTC | CSVGTLAKNIQYF
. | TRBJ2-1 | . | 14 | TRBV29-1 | TGCAGCGTTCCGGACAAGATCTCCTACAATGAGCAGTTCTTC | CSVPDKISYNEQFF
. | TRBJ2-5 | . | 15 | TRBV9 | TGTGCCAGCAGCGTAGAGGCAGGGTATTTTGAGACCCAGTACTTC | CASSVEAGYFETQYF
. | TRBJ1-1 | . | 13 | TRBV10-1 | TGCGCCAGCAAAGGAAGCGTGAACACTGAAGCTTTCTTT | CASKGSVNTEAFF
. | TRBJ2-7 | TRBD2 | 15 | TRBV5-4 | TGTGCCAGCAGGCCTGCGACTAGCGGGACCTACGAGCAGTACTTC | CASRPATSGTYEQYF
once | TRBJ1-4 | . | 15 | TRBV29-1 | TGCAGCGTGAGGGATCTTTCGGCAACTAATGAAAAACTGTTTTTT | CSVRDLSATNEKLFF
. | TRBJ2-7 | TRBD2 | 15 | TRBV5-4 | TGTGCCAGCAGCTTGGCCTATGAGCGGGAGTCCGAGCAGTACTTC | CASSLAYERESEQYF
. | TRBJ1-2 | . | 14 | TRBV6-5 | TGTGCCAGCAGTTCCCCCGGGCGGAACTATGGCTACACCTTC | CASSSPGRNYGYTF
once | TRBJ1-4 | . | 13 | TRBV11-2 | TGTGCCAGCAGCCGTTCCTGGGATGAAAAACTGTTTTTT | CASSRSWDEKLFF
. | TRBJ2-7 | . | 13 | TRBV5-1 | TGCGCCAGCAGCTTGGCGAGTCGTTCCAAGCAGTACTTC | CASSLASRSKQYF
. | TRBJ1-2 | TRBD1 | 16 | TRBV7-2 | TGTGCCAGCAGCTTAATTTCGGGGACAGCCAACTATGGCTACACCTTC | CASSLISGTANYGYTF
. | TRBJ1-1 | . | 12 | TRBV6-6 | TGTGCCAGCAGTTACTCCCACACTGAAGCTTTCTTT | CASSYSHTEAFF
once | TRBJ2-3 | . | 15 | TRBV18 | TGTGCCAGCTCCCCCGTACGGCGGGGTTTAAATACGCAGTATTTT | CASSPVRRGLNTQYF
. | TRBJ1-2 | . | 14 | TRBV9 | TGTGCCAGCAGCGCGTTGACAGCTAACTATGGCTACACCTTC | CASSALTANYGYTF
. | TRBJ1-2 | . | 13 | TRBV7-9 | TGTGCCAGCAGCTTAGGGCCTAGTGAAGGCTACACCTTC | CASSLGPSEGYTF
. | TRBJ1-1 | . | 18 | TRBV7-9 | TGTGCCAGCAGCTTAGTGTTGGGCCCTCCCTACCAGAACACTGAAGCTTTCTTT | CASSLVLGPPYQNTEAFF
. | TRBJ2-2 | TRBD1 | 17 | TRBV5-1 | TGCGCCAGCAGCTTGCATTTTCGTCAGGGGGACACCGGGGAGCTGTTTTTT | CASSLHFRQGDTGELFF
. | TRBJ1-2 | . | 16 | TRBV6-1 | TGTGCCAGCAGTGAAGTAAGGCGGGGGCTGAGCTATGGCTACACCTTC | CASSEVRRGLSYGYTF
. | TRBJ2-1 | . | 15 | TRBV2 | TGTGCCAGCAGTACCGGTCAGAGCTCCTACAATGAGCAGTTCTTC | CASSTGQSSYNEQFF
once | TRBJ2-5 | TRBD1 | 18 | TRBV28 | TGTGCCAGCAGTTTATACGATCCGGGGACAGTTAACCAAGAGACCCAGTACTTC | CASSLYDPGTVNQETQYF
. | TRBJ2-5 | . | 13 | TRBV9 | TGTGCCAGCAGCCCAGGGGGGGCAGAGACCCAGTACTTC | CASSPGGAETQYF
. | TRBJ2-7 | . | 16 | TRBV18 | TGTGCCAGCTCACCCATACCCGGGACGAGCACCTACGAGCAGTACTTC | CASSPIPGTSTYEQYF